This T cell receptor beta chain was observed in a study of beta chain features in type 1 diabetes (dated by TCRdb to 2017 to 2018). For the wider study: Mean age, gender distribution, total cell number and subset yield were not different between patients and healthy donors. Regulatory and stem cell-like memory subsets were obtained from only 8 patients and about 8 healthy donors, while naive and central memory subsets were obtained from all 30 or so donors. The study compared the TCRB repertoires of sorted circulating CD4+ T cell subsets in recently diagnosed type 1 diabetes patients with those in matched healthy donors. A total of over 95,000,000 sorted cells were examined across all samples, and RNA yield correlated strongly with the number of cells per subset.

A single peripheral blood draw of around 120 mL on average was collected from each donor into heparinised tubes. A BD FACSAria II was used to sort naive, central memory, regulatory and stem cell-like memory CD4+ T cells with a panel that included CD45RO, CCR7, CD25, CD127, CD95 and CD27. All sorted populations exceeded 95% purity. PBMCs were isolated right away by Lymphoprep density gradient centrifugation and were stained directly, without culture. So that batch effects would be minimized, each experiment stained and sorted samples in pairs, pairing one healthy donor with one patient. From a lookup of the germline V gene (reference sequence), CDR1 and CDR2 are MNHNY and SVGAGI. There are 15 amino acids in the CDR3, from cysteine to phenylalanine inclusive. The only DNA kept is the CDR3, 45 bases in frame from the first base. The trim is 6 bases for V and 3 bases for J, with a gap of 17 bases between the germline ends.

There are a few counts of this clone. Its target antigen remains unknown. Base qualities were left out, and no much larger clone turns up one base away. All of the isolated RNA was reverse transcribed with the High Capacity cDNA Reverse Transcription Kit, so expressed TCRB transcripts were sequenced. Deep immunoSEQ sequencing was performed on naive, central memory and regulatory T cell samples, with an average of around 3.5 million total reads per sample. After sorted cells were lysed in RLT buffer, RNA was extracted with DNase-treated RNeasy Micro or Mini kits, with the choice depending on cell number. Each cell subset was processed on its own to prevent cross-contamination, while patient and healthy donor samples were processed together. TCRB sequences were amplified from cDNA with the immunoSEQ multiplex PCR, producing 87-bp fragments spanning the CDR3 region. Amplicons were sequenced on the Illumina HiSeq platform. The paper's processing steps were these. Synthetic template baselines were used to correct PCR bias computationally, reads within Hamming distance 2 were collapsed, and singletons that could not be merged were discarded. Reads were aligned to IMGT to assign V, D and J genes, CDR3 length, and insertions or deletions at six rearrangement sites. Within each subset, clonotype counts were normalized to the number of sorted cells before true diversity and Gini coefficients were calculated with the tcR R package. The overlap coefficient, calculated on TCRB nucleotide sequences, was used to quantify repertoire sharing. Out-of-frame TCRB sequences from naive cells were analyzed to stand in for the pre-selection repertoire. As stored in TCRdb, this immuneACCESS dataset retains in-frame rearrangements with V and J assigned. A fraction of the clones does not appear; measured against another copy, unresolved V genes explain less than half of the discrepancy, and the remainder lacks a known reason. The DNA gave D and trimming, while V, J and clone size come from that table. For this sample there are 400,000 to 500,000 clones; around 13% appear just once. The ten most abundant clones make up roughly 0.04% of the sample.

Findings and caveats that apply to the study as a whole: Naive, central memory and regulatory TCRB repertoires appeared to be more alike among patients than among healthy donors. A moderate but significant shortening of TCRB CDR3 length was observed in type 1 diabetes patients in all four CD4+ subsets. HLA sub-analyses involved small numbers of individuals, so any influence of HLA type on TCRB rearrangement remained unresolved. Sequencing cDNA rather than genomic DNA could over-represent highly expressing activated cells, although activation and CD3 levels did not differ between groups. Shorter templates might have been favored by PCR, but patient and control samples were amplified and corrected together, so both groups would have been affected equally by any skew. At VDJ recombination sites, patients with type 1 diabetes made fewer insertions and deleted more nucleotides, a pattern implying thymic rearrangement abnormalities.

The TCR comes from a man between 25 and 39 years old in good health. In this chain, TRBV6-6 is recombined with TRBJ1-2; TRBD1 is perhaps the D gene, given 6 matching bases. The sample was naive CD4+ T cells from blood. Reading the label with the study, this specimen's cell subset or site is: true naive CD4+ T cells. CDR3 sequence: CASRRQVRRDYGYTF. The DNA reads TGTGCCAGCAGAAGACAGGTCAGGAGGGACTATGGCTACACCTTC.